This is a list of T cell receptor beta chains from one sample in a study of monozygotic twins with inflammatory bowel disease. TCRdb reprocessed the 5' RACE reads; each CDR3 protein has one entry and no DNA is given. The data show over 110,000 distinct CDR3 sequences, and the top ten clones hold under 2.5%. The material sequenced was blood. The receptors come from a human donor with ulcerative colitis or Crohn's disease, or a healthy co-twin of an affected twin (not recorded which). The CDR3 runs from the conserved cysteine through the conserved F or W. Each record gives: J gene, V gene, CDR3 protein.

TRBJ2-5,TRBV4-2,CASSQDLARTVQETQYF
TRBJ2-5,TRBV9,CASSASLGYQETQYF
TRBJ2-5,TRBV19,CASSFNRDGGETQYF
TRBJ2-2,TRBV5-1,CASSLVAGNTGELFF
TRBJ2-1,TRBV11-2,CASRQTSGSQYNEQFF
TRBJ2-7,TRBV7-9,CASSFFGGLGYEQYF
TRBJ1-4,TRBV20-1,CSASFHPTNEKLFF
TRBJ1-1,TRBV7-3,CASSYGTGGNTEAFF
TRBJ1-4,TRBV15,CAISRDPGNEKLFF
TRBJ2-1,TRBV4-1,CASSQIIRRRGGLRNEQFF
TRBJ1-6,TRBV5-1,CASRPGRSSYNSPLHF
TRBJ1-2,TRBV25-1,CASSDNPYGYTF
TRBJ1-1,TRBV5-4,CASSLVKGDEAFF
TRBJ1-2,TRBV20-1,CSATSTGGTASYGYTF
TRBJ1-5,TRBV12-3/TRBV12-4,CASSLGQLSNQPQHF
TRBJ1-6,TRBV7-2,CASSLTTGSSPLHF
TRBJ2-4,TRBV12-3/TRBV12-4,CASSYTGVGDIQYF
TRBJ2-5,TRBV3-1,CASSPSFSGETQYF
TRBJ1-2,TRBV6-1,CASTKGDGIYGYTF
TRBJ2-5,TRBV20-1,CSARPSRGSRETQYF
TRBJ2-4,TRBV5-8,CASSLARGTGNIQYF
TRBJ2-1,TRBV4-2,CASSQGPLNEQFF
TRBJ1-3,TRBV5-1,CASSTGDSGNTIYF
TRBJ2-7,TRBV9,CASSLRGGDNEQYF
TRBJ2-1,TRBV7-8,CASSPTGRLQFF
TRBJ2-3,TRBV5-1,CASSLGTGTGTDTQYF
TRBJ2-3,TRBV14,CASSLGLAVDTQYF
TRBJ1-6,TRBV20-1,CSAKSLDGTEYDNSPLHF
TRBJ2-2,TRBV28,CASSQLRTENTGELFF
TRBJ2-1,TRBV9,CASSGSGGELFSTYNEQFF
TRBJ2-7,TRBV9,CASSLGLAGFEQYF
TRBJ2-7,TRBV14,CASSHAQMYEQYF
TRBJ2-3,TRBV7-3,CASSSLGPGDTQYF
TRBJ2-3,TRBV5-1,CASSRAGTSGTSTDTQYF
TRBJ1-1,TRBV4-3,CASSSFTEAFF
TRBJ1-1,TRBV29-1,CSVQGDTEAFF
TRBJ1-3,TRBV7-8,CASSLVAAPLSGNTIYF
TRBJ1-2,TRBV7-3,CASGLTAGQGEVYGYTF
TRBJ2-7,TRBV18,CASSPDRGFVEQYF
TRBJ2-1,TRBV24-1,CATSDRYNEQFF
TRBJ1-5,TRBV24-1,CATSTRQWNQPQHF
TRBJ1-2,TRBV6-5,CASSYSERSSTNYGYTF
TRBJ2-1,TRBV18,CASSPEAGVINEQLF
TRBJ2-7,TRBV7-2,CASSSGDEQYF